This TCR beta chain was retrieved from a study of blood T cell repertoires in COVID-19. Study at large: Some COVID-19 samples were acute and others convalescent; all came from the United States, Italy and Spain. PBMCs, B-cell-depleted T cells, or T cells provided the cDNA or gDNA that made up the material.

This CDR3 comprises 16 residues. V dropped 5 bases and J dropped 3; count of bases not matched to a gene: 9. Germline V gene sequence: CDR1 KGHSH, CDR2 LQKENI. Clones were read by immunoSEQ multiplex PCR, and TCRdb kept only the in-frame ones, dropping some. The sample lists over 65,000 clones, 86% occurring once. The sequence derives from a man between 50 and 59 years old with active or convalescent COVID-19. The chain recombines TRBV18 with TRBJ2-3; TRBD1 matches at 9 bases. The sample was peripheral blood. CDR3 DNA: TGTGCCAGCTCAACCGGACAGGGGTCACGGACAGATACGCAGTATTTT. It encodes CASSTGQGSRTDTQYF.